These 22 T cell receptor beta chains came from one sample sequenced in a study of T cell clones after liver transplantation. Clones were sequenced by immunoSEQ multiplex PCR, and TCRdb holds only the in-frame ones, with some missing. This table holds tens of thousands of clones, 70% to 90% found once. Here the sequenced sample was CD4+ T cells from blood, taken at the 22-month timepoint. The receptors stem from a human patient who received a liver transplant. Some T cells may be provided by the graft donor.

The V call is TRBV7-9, the J call TRBJ1-4; D ambiguous. The CDR3 is made up of 15 amino acids. The V end lost 5 bases, the J end lost 8 bases, and 18 bases lay between the germline ends. Germline V gene data show CDR1 as SEHNR and CDR2 as FQNEAQ (reference sequence). The DNA for the CDR3 is TGTGCCAGCAGCCGACACAGCGGAGTCGACGAAAAACTGTTTTTT. It is translated as CASSRHSGVDEKLFF.

The J gene is TRBJ1-1, the V gene TRBV2; D remains ambiguous. There are 14 residues in the CDR3. Trimming took 8 bases from V and 0 from J, leaving 13 bases between them. Germline lookup yields CDR1 SNHLY and CDR2 FYNNEI. The CDR3 spells CASLLEGVNTEAFF. CDR3 in DNA: TGTGCCAGCCTGCTGGAGGGAGTGAACACTGAAGCTTTCTTT.

V usage is TRBV6-6 and J usage is TRBJ1-5; D is uncertain. Germline CDR1 and CDR2: MNHNY and SVGAGI (reference sequence). This CDR3 region has 13 residues. V was cut by 2 bases and J by 0 bases, with 2 bases left in between. This chain's CDR3 is CASSYDSNQPQHF. CDR3 sequence (DNA): TGTGCCAGCAGTTACGATAGCAATCAGCCCCAGCATTTT.

The V and J genes are TRBV5-1 and TRBJ1-2; a possible D gene is TRBD1 (5 bases). Trimming pared 0 bases from V and 2 bases from J, leaving 11 bases between. This CDR3 is 15 amino acids long. Per the germline V gene, CDR1 is SGHRS and CDR2 is YFSETQ. The CDR3: CASSLVPTENYGYTF. The CDR3, as DNA: TGCGCCAGCAGCTTGGTTCCGACAGAGAACTATGGCTACACCTTC.

The table lists this clone with a few counts. The chain combines TRBV28 with TRBJ1-2; D may be TRBD1 (5 bases). The CDR3 length is 14 residues. Per germline, CDR1 MDHEN and CDR2 SYDVKM. Trimming took off 7 bases at V and 5 bases at J, with 17 bases between the two ends. Here the CDR3 DNA reads TGTGCCAGCAATCCTGGGGCAGCGATTTATGGCTACACCTTC. Translation gives CASNPGAAIYGYTF.

The chain uses TRBV2 and TRBJ1-5; possibly TRBD1 for D (6 bases). There are 14 residues in the CDR3. CDR1 is SNHLY, CDR2 FYNNEI, per germline. V gave up 8 bases and J gave up 9 bases, with 20 bases separating them. CDR3: CASGLGQFAPPQHF. CDR3 sequence (DNA): TGTGCCAGCGGGTTAGGACAGTTTGCCCCGCCCCAGCATTTT.

V is TRBV5-4 and J is TRBJ2-2; D uncertain. Germline loops: CDR1 SGHNT, CDR2 YYREEE (reference sequence). The CDR3 is made up of 15 amino acids. V shed 2 bases and J shed 3 bases, with 11 bases lying between them. CDR3 amino acids: CASSFSSGDTGELFF. DNA of the CDR3: TGTGCCAGCAGCTTTTCGTCGGGCGACACCGGGGAGCTGTTTTTT.

This chain links TRBV29-1 with TRBJ2-1; TRBD1 or TRBD2 may be the D gene (6 bases each). Between the trimmed V and J ends, which lost 4 bases and 9 bases, there was a span of 25 bases. Germline values: CDR1 SQVTM, CDR2 ANQGSEA. This CDR3 is 16 amino acids long. The CDR3 coding sequence is TGCAGCGTTGCACAGGGTGGTCAGCGGTACGGGAGTGAGCAGTTCTTC. Encoded protein: CSVAQGGQRYGSEQFF.

This clone was seen at least ten times. The chain combines TRBV4-1 with TRBJ2-7; D perhaps matches TRBD1 (6 bases). The CDR3 has 14 residues. The V and J ends lost 5 bases and 10 bases respectively, with 21 bases between them. The germline CDR1 and CDR2 sequences are MGHRA and YSYEKL. The CDR3 sequence: CASSAPLQGNNQYF. Here the CDR3 DNA reads TGCGCCAGCAGCGCCCCGCTTCAGGGGAACAATCAGTACTTC.

CDR3 nucleotides: TGCGCCAGCAGCCAAGGGGCAGGGGAGATCTATGGCTACACCTTC. Translating it yields CASSQGAGEIYGYTF. The V and J genes are TRBV4-1 and TRBJ1-2, with D possibly TRBD1 on 6 matching bases. The V and J ends lost 1 base and 4 bases respectively, with 13 bases between them. The length of the CDR3 is 15 residues. CDR1 is MGHRA and CDR2 is YSYEKL in the germline V gene.

The chain uses TRBV30 and TRBJ2-1; no reliable D call. The CDR3 has 14 amino acids. The V end was cut by 1 base, the J end by 6 bases, with 13 bases between. In germline, CDR1 is GTSNPN, CDR2 SVGIG (reference sequence). CDR3 sequence: CAWSGGTGVNEQFF. Written as DNA, the CDR3 is TGTGCCTGGAGTGGTGGAACTGGAGTCAATGAGCAGTTCTTC.

This clone was recorded once. The chain couples TRBV4-3 to TRBJ1-2; TRBD1 agrees at 7 bases. The CDR3 has 14 amino acids. V was clipped by 2 bases and J by 2 bases; unmatched bases: 2. Per the germline V gene, CDR1 is LGHNA and CDR2 is YSLEER. The CDR3 region has the DNA TGCGCCAGCAGCCAATTGACAGGGAACTATGGCTACACCTTC. Its translation is CASSQLTGNYGYTF.

V usage is TRBV7-2 and J usage is TRBJ2-7, with TRBD2 matching over 7 bases. CDR1 and CDR2 from the germline V gene are SGHTA and FQGNSA. The CDR3 has 16 residues. V shed 4 bases and J 3 bases; nucleotides not matched to a gene: 12. In DNA form, the CDR3 reads TGTGCCAGCAGCTCCCCCCCCGGGAGCGGGATCTACGAGCAGTACTTC. Its protein is CASSSPPGSGIYEQYF.

This clone was detected only once. This chain connects TRBV5-1 to TRBJ2-7; D is possibly TRBD1 or TRBD2 (5 bases each). The CDR3 length is 15 residues. Germline values: CDR1 SGHRS, CDR2 YFSETQ. V lost 0 bases and J 2 bases, leaving 12 bases between the germline ends. The CDR3 is CASSLDPGTTYEQYF. CDR3 DNA: TGCGCCAGCAGCTTGGATCCGGGGACGACCTACGAGCAGTACTTC.

This chain uses TRBV19 with TRBJ2-1; 7 bases fit TRBD1. The V gene's germline CDR1 is LNHDA and CDR2 SQIVND (reference sequence). The CDR3 loop spans 14 amino acids. J gave up 6 bases and V 8 bases, and 10 bases lay outside the gene matches. The CDR3 DNA reads as TGTGCCAGTCGGCAGACAGGGCTCTTCAATGAGCAGTTCTTC. This gives the protein CASRQTGLFNEQFF.

This chain joins TRBV5-1 and TRBJ2-1; D gene ambiguous. V lost 5 bases to trimming and J lost 0 bases, with 18 bases between them. The CDR3 is made up of 17 amino acids. Germline V gives CDR1 SGHRS, CDR2 YFSETQ. The CDR3 is CASSFPSDDSSYNEQFF. The CDR3 coding sequence is TGCGCCAGCAGTTTTCCCTCCGACGATAGCTCCTACAATGAGCAGTTCTTC.

The gene calls are TRBV5-1 and TRBJ2-7; D is unclear. The V gene's germline CDR1 is SGHRS and CDR2 YFSETQ. This CDR3 region has 14 residues. Trimming pared 0 bases from V and 9 bases from J, leaving 16 bases between. The CDR3 spells CASSLVTMSSGQYF. In DNA, the CDR3 is TGCGCCAGCAGCTTGGTCACTATGTCCTCGGGGCAGTACTTC.

The chain employs TRBV7-2 and TRBJ2-5, with D perhaps TRBD2 (6 bases). CDR1 and CDR2 from the germline V gene are SGHTA and FQGNSA. There are 14 residues in the CDR3. Between the trimmed V and J ends, which lost 5 bases and 5 bases, there was a span of 15 bases. The CDR3 region is CASSPREWQETQYF. The CDR3 bases are TGTGCCAGCAGCCCCCGGGAGTGGCAGGAGACCCAGTACTTC.

V gene TRBV6-5 combines with J gene TRBJ1-6, with D possibly TRBD1 on 5 matching bases. The CDR3 consists of 13 residues. Germline V gene lookup returns CDR1 MNHEY and CDR2 SVGAGI. Trimming took off 7 bases at V and 17 bases at J, with 21 bases between the two ends. DNA of the CDR3: TGTGCCAGCACTCTACAAATATCCGGGACTTTCCACTTT. This translates into CASTLQISGTFHF.

The chain couples TRBV18 to TRBJ2-5; 7 bases fit TRBD1. Trimming cost V 0 bases and J 5 bases; bases outside gene matches: 6. Per the germline V gene, CDR1 is KGHSH and CDR2 is LQKENI. The CDR3 is made up of 15 amino acids. Here the CDR3 reads CASSPPQGIVETQYF. CDR3 sequence (DNA): TGTGCCAGCTCACCACCACAGGGGATTGTTGAGACCCAGTACTTC.

The chain links TRBV18 to TRBJ1-1, with 7 bases identical to TRBD1. Germline CDR1 is KGHSH and CDR2 is LQKENI. The CDR3 loop spans 16 amino acids. The ends lost 3 bases at V and 3 bases at J; junction bases unmatched: 10. DNA of the CDR3: TGTGCCAGCTCACCTAACCCTCGACAGGGCCACACTGAAGCTTTCTTT. The encoded protein is CASSPNPRQGHTEAFF. The full variable domain, completed using reference TRBV18 and TRBJ1-1, is NAGVMQNPRHLVRRRGQEARLRCSPMKGHSHVYWYRQLPEEGLKFMVYLQKENIIDESGMPKERFSAEFPKEGPSILRIQQVVRGDSAAYFCASSPNPRQGHTEAFFGQGTRLTVV.

The chain recombines TRBV6-5 with TRBJ1-1; no clear D. V was cut by 5 bases and J by 1 base, with 14 bases left in between. Germline CDR1 is MNHEY and CDR2 is SVGAGI. This CDR3 contains 15 residues. The CDR3: CASSPPRAGNTEAFF. The CDR3 DNA is TGTGCCAGCAGTCCTCCGAGGGCGGGGAACACTGAAGCTTTCTTT.